The 24 T cell receptor beta chains given below trace back to one sample, sequenced in a study of T cells expressing NK-cell markers (dated by TCRdb to the early 2020s). Libraries were made using 5' RACE. The sequencing machine was an Illumina HiSeq 2000. TCRdb reprocessed the public reads and reports one entry per CDR3 protein sequence, without DNA. The sample has 120,000 to 150,000 distinct CDR3 sequences on record. The ten largest make up 10% to 15% of the sample. Input material: blood T cells: a sorted CD56 or NKG2C T cell subset, CD4+ or CD8+ T cells, or bulk PBMC T cells (not recorded which). These receptor sequences come from a young man in good health. Donor details come from another sample of the same person, matched by shared clones.

J is TRBJ2-7 and V is TRBV20-1. The CDR3 is 14 amino acids. Germline loops: CDR1 DFQATT, CDR2 SNEGSKA (reference sequence). CDR3 loop: CSARDKLSTYEQYF.

This rearrangement joins TRBV20-1 to TRBJ2-7. This CDR3 region has 16 residues. Per the germline V gene, CDR1 is DFQATT and CDR2 is SNEGSKA (reference sequence). The CDR3 loop reads CSARDGRTEISYEQYF.

The chain is built from TRBV11-2 and TRBJ2-1; TCRdb outputs TRBD1, but without DNA this stays unchecked. The CDR3 has 18 residues. Germline CDR1 SGHAT, CDR2 FQNNGV. CDR3 residues: CASSFTPSPRVSYNEQFF.

J is TRBJ2-5 and V is TRBV3-1; the D gene TCRdb calls, TRBD2, cannot be checked with no DNA. This CDR3 has 18 amino acids. Germline-derived CDR1 and CDR2 are LGHDT and YNNKEL (reference sequence). CDR3 in amino acids: CASSQDLALAGGWETQYF.

The rearrangement joins TRBV4-2 to TRBJ1-1; TCRdb's D call of TRBD1 is untestable without DNA. The CDR3 loop spans 14 amino acids. Germline CDR1 reads LGHNA; CDR2 reads YNFKEQ. CDR3 residues: CASSQDWTGPEAFF.

The chain has TRBV19 and TRBJ1-1; lacking DNA, the TRBD1 call made by TCRdb goes unchecked. The CDR3 spans 15 residues. CDR1 and CDR2 (germline): LNHDA, SQIVND (reference sequence). The CDR3 reads CASSLSRAGGTEAFF.

The CDR3 sequence is CASSEGVEDEKLFF. The rearrangement uses TRBV7-6 and TRBJ1-4; TCRdb designates TRBD1, a call that cannot be tested without DNA. The CDR3 is 14 amino acids. Germline V gene lookup returns CDR1 SGHVS and CDR2 FNYEAQ.

The chain uses TRBV5-5 and TRBJ2-3; lacking DNA, the TRBD1 call made by TCRdb goes unchecked. The CDR3 sequence is 17 residues long. Germline-derived CDR1 and CDR2 are SGHKS and YYEKEE (reference sequence). The CDR3 loop reads CASSLVVFRGRGDTQYF.

This sequence joins TRBV6-4 and TRBJ2-3. The germline V gene encodes CDR1 MRHNA and CDR2 SNTAGT. This CDR3 has 19 amino acids. This CDR3 reads CASRDILLDGSTSTDTQYF.

The J gene is TRBJ2-2, the V gene TRBV12-3 or TRBV12-4; TCRdb selects TRBD1, and the lack of DNA leaves this call unchecked. This CDR3 is built from 16 residues. The CDR3 sequence: CASRERPLENTGELFF.

The rearrangement joins TRBV29-1 to TRBJ2-3; TCRdb lists TRBD2, though no DNA is available to test this call. From germline, CDR1 is SQVTM and CDR2 ANQGSEA. The CDR3 runs to 16 residues. The CDR3 reads CSVEVAGAIPPDTQYF.

The CDR3 reads CASSSHDRELSYNEQFF. This chain links TRBV4-2 with TRBJ2-1. The CDR3 sequence is 17 residues long. The germline gives CDR1 LGHNA, CDR2 YNFKEQ.

The chain has TRBV7-6 and TRBJ2-7. CDR1 and CDR2 (germline): SGHVS, FNYEAQ. This CDR3 spans 15 amino acids. This CDR3 is CASSLGLGKTDEQYF.

The genes are TRBV7-9 and TRBJ2-1; TCRdb calls TRBD2, which cannot be checked without DNA. The CDR3 runs 13 residues. In germline, CDR1 is SEHNR, CDR2 FQNEAQ (reference sequence). CDR3 loop: CASSLGEAGEQFF.

CDR3 amino acids: CSAGGGTSGANVLTF. This rearrangement joins TRBV29-1 to TRBJ2-6; TCRdb lists TRBD2, though no DNA is available to test this call. Germline loops: CDR1 SQVTM, CDR2 ANQGSEA. The CDR3 has 15 amino acids.

The chain has TRBV12-3 or TRBV12-4 and TRBJ2-3; TCRdb indicates TRBD1, and absent DNA this call remains unverified. CDR3 length: 12 amino acids. CDR3 sequence: CASSTGANTQYF.

The rearrangement joins TRBV19 to TRBJ2-7; the D call of TRBD1 rests on TCRdb alone, since no DNA is present to check it. The CDR3 sequence is 15 residues long. The germline V gene has CDR1 LNHDA and CDR2 SQIVND (reference sequence). The CDR3 here is CASSILQGARYEQYF.

J is TRBJ2-1 and V is TRBV6-1. CDR1 is MNHNS and CDR2 is SASEGT in the germline V gene. The CDR3 totals 15 residues. The CDR3 region is CASSVGRDLYNEQFF.

The CDR3 is CASSLRLAGGSNLNNEQFF. This chain links TRBV12-3 or TRBV12-4 with TRBJ2-1; TCRdb picks TRBD2, but there is no DNA to check that call. The CDR3 consists of 19 residues.

V gene TRBV4-2 combines with J gene TRBJ2-1; TCRdb lists TRBD2, though no DNA is available to test this call. The V gene's germline CDR1 is LGHNA and CDR2 YNFKEQ. The CDR3 sequence is 16 residues long. The CDR3 loop reads CASSQLAGEVYNEQFF.

The V and J genes are TRBV28 and TRBJ2-7; no DNA is available, so the TRBD1 call from TCRdb remains unchecked. CDR1 and CDR2 (germline): MDHEN, SYDVKM. The CDR3 is 12 amino acids. The chain's CDR3 is CASRPQGGEQYF.

This chain connects TRBV6-1 to TRBJ2-4. Germline loops: CDR1 MNHNS, CDR2 SASEGT. CDR3 size: 14 residues. The CDR3: CASRSLGSTNIQYF.

The chain links TRBV24-1 to TRBJ2-1; TCRdb gives TRBD1 as the D gene, but with no DNA this cannot be confirmed. Germline values: CDR1 KGHDR, CDR2 SFDVKD. The CDR3 spans 17 residues. The CDR3 region is CATSDLEAGTLQYEQFF.

The CDR3 spells CASTGRDRGRYTEAFF. The genes are TRBV5-4 and TRBJ1-1; TCRdb's D call of TRBD1 is untestable without DNA. Germline V gene lookup returns CDR1 SGHNT and CDR2 YYREEE (reference sequence). This CDR3 is built from 16 residues.